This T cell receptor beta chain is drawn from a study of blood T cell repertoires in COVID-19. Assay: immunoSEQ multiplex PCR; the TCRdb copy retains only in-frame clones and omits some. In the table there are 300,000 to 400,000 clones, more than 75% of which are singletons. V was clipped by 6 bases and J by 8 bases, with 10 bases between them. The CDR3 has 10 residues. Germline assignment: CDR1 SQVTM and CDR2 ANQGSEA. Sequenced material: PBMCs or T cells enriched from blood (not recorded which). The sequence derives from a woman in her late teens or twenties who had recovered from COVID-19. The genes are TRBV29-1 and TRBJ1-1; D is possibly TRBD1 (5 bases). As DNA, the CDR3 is TGCAGCGTCAGGGTAGAGGAAGCTTTCTTT. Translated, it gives CSVRVEEAFF.